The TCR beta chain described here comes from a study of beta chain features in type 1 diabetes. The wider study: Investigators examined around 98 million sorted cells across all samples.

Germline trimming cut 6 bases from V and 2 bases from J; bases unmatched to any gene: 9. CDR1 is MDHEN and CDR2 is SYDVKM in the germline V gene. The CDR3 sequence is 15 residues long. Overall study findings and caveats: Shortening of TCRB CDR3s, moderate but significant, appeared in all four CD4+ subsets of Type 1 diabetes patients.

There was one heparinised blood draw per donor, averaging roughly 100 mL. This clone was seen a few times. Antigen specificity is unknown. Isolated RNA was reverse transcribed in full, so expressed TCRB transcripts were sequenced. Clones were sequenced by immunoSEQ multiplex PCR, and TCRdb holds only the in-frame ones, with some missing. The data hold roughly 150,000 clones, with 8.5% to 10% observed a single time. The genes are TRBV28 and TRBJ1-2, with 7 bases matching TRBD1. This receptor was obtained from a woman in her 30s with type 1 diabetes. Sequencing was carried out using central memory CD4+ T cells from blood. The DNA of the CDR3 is TGTGCCAGCAGCCTCACAGGGGTGCGGAACTATGGCTACACCTTC. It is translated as CASSLTGVRNYGYTF.